Below are 31 T cell receptor beta chains sequenced from a single sample in a study of cytomegalovirus exposure and HLA in healthy donors. Vbeta (60) and Jbeta (13) primers were used in the PCR. Using immunoSEQ multiplex PCR, the repertoire was profiled, and TCRdb retains in-frame clones only, with some absent. Recorded for this sample: roughly 140,000 clones. Material for sequencing was PBMCs. The receptors here all came from a man aged 40-49 years in good health and CMV-seronegative.

V is TRBV7-3 and J is TRBJ1-3; tentatively, D is TRBD1 (5 bases). V gave up 0 bases and J gave up 2 bases, with 14 bases separating them. The germline V gene has CDR1 SGHTA and CDR2 FQGTGA. The length of the CDR3 is 17 residues. As DNA, the CDR3 is TGTGCCAGCAGCTTAACCCACCCCGCAGGGACTGGAAACACCATATATTTT. Translation: CASSLTHPAGTGNTIYF.

The chain has TRBV18 and TRBJ1-2; 8 nucleotides agree with TRBD1. The V gene end was trimmed by 3 bases and the J gene end by 0 bases; junction bases not matched to a gene: 9. The V gene's germline CDR1 is KGHSH and CDR2 LQKENI. The CDR3 has 17 amino acids. The CDR3 loop reads CASSPGQGAFTNYGYTF. CDR3 bases: TGTGCCAGCTCACCCGGACAGGGCGCCTTTACTAACTATGGCTACACCTTC.

The V gene is TRBV7-2, the J gene TRBJ1-5; 9 nucleotides match TRBD1. V was clipped by 5 bases and J by 4 bases; unmatched bases: 6. There are 15 residues in the CDR3. Germline-derived CDR1 and CDR2 are SGHTA and FQGNSA. CDR3 DNA: TGTGCCAGCAGCAGCCGGGACAGGGTAAATCAGCCCCAGCATTTT. Residues: CASSSRDRVNQPQHF.

The chain employs TRBV9 and TRBJ1-2; 10 bases fit TRBD1. The length of the CDR3 is 15 residues. V dropped 2 bases and J dropped 8; count of bases not matched to a gene: 9. Germline V gene data show CDR1 as SGDLS and CDR2 as YYNGEE. The CDR3 reads CASSVTGTGDWGYTF. Here the CDR3 DNA reads TGTGCCAGCAGCGTCACCGGGACAGGGGATTGGGGCTACACCTTC.

On this clone itself: Because the CDR3's place on the DNA is in doubt, the DNA is left out and the CDR3 is given as listed by TCRdb. This rearrangement joins TRBV12-5 to TRBJ2-7; the D call in the table, TRBD1, was not verified against the DNA. Ends included, the CDR3 has 24 residues. The germline CDR1 and CDR2 sequences are LGHNT and FRNRAP. This CDR3 is CASGRAGTPHTEQYFGTPHTEQYF.

The CDR3 spells CASSYNTGYEQYF. CDR3 DNA sequence: TGTGCCAGCAGTTACAACACAGGGTACGAGCAGTACTTC. This sequence joins TRBV6-5 and TRBJ2-7, with D possibly matching TRBD1 (6 bases). Germline V gene sequence: CDR1 MNHEY, CDR2 SVGAGI. Trimming took off 2 bases at V and 4 bases at J, with 9 bases between the two ends. This CDR3 is 13 amino acids long.

J is TRBJ2-5 and V is TRBV18; 9 bases agree with TRBD1. Gene TRBJ2-7 matches the end of the DNA better, so the J call may be wrong. CDR1 KGHSH and CDR2 LQKENI come from the germline V gene. The CDR3 is made up of 14 amino acids. For the CDR3, the DNA is TGTGCCAGCTCAGAACCGGGACAGGGCTACGAGCAGTACTTC. Its translation: CASSEPGQGYEQYF.

The V gene is TRBV5-1, the J gene TRBJ2-6, with D uncertain. The V gene's germline CDR1 is SGHRS and CDR2 YFSETQ. The CDR3 sequence is 15 residues long. V was cut by 6 bases and J by 4 bases, with 14 bases left in between. The CDR3 nucleotides are TGCGCCAGCAACCCCACCCGGTCCGGGGCCAACGTCCTGACTTTC. The encoded protein is CASNPTRSGANVLTF. The whole variable domain, remainder taken from reference TRBV5-1 and TRBJ2-6, is KAGVTQTPRYLIKTRGQQVTLSCSPISGHRSVSWYQQTPGQGLQFLFEYFSETQRNKGNFPGRFSGRQFSNSRSEMNVSTLELGDSALYLCASNPTRSGANVLTFGAGSRLTVL.

V and J are TRBV7-9 and TRBJ1-1, with 8 bases matching TRBD1. This CDR3 is built from 14 residues. Unmatched junction bases numbered 2, after V lost 5 bases and J lost 0 bases. Germline values: CDR1 SEHNR, CDR2 FQNEAQ (reference sequence). In nucleotides, the CDR3 is TGTGCCAGCAGCCCGGACAGGGTGAACACTGAAGCTTTCTTT. Translation: CASSPDRVNTEAFF.

The V gene is TRBV6-6, the J gene TRBJ2-1, with D possibly TRBD2 on 6 matching bases. CDR1 is MNHNY, CDR2 SVGAGI, per germline (reference sequence). CDR3 size: 13 residues. V was pared by 5 bases and J by 7 bases, with 12 bases between. The CDR3 spells CASSPRDWNEQFF. In DNA, the CDR3 is TGTGCCAGCAGTCCACGGGACTGGAATGAGCAGTTCTTC.

This CDR3 reads CASRPGTDINYGYTF. In DNA, the CDR3 is TGTGCCAGCAGGCCCGGGACAGACATTAACTATGGCTACACCTTC. The chain employs TRBV6-6 and TRBJ1-2, with TRBD1 identical over 7 bases. Germline V gene lookup returns CDR1 MNHNY and CDR2 SVGAGI (reference sequence). The V gene end was trimmed by 6 bases and the J gene end by 1 base; junction bases not matched to a gene: 8. CDR3 size: 15 residues.

The V call is TRBV21-1, the J call TRBJ2-2; TRBD1 was called by the table and not checked on the DNA. TRBV21-1 is flagged as a pseudogene. The CDR3 is 16 residues long. The DNA of the CDR3 is TGTGCCAGCAGCAAACAGGAATCGAAGTTTACCAGGGAGCTGTTTTTT. Translation: CASSKQESKFTRELFF.

This chain links TRBV6-1 with TRBJ2-5; TRBD2 agrees at 11 bases. Germline-derived CDR1 and CDR2 are MNHNS and SASEGT. The length of the CDR3 is 16 residues. With V trimmed by 0 bases and J by 2 bases, 2 bases remained unmatched. The CDR3, as DNA: TGTGCCAGCAGTGAAGCGGGACTAGCGGAACAAGAGACCCAGTACTTC. It translates to CASSEAGLAEQETQYF.

The V and J genes are TRBV18 and TRBJ2-7, with D possibly matching TRBD1 (6 bases). The CDR3 is 15 amino acids. V dropped 4 bases and J dropped 3 bases, with 16 bases sitting between them. Germline V CDR1 and CDR2: KGHSH, LQKENI. The CDR3 is CASSLDSRGVYEQYF. In DNA, the CDR3 is TGTGCCAGCTCACTGGACAGCCGGGGCGTCTACGAGCAGTACTTC.

J is TRBJ2-1 and V is TRBV27; TRBD2 agrees at 10 bases. The V gene's germline CDR1 is MNHEY and CDR2 SMNVEV (reference sequence). With V trimmed by 8 bases and J by 4 bases, 11 bases remained unmatched. The CDR3 has 16 residues. This chain's CDR3 is CASQPPPSGGYNEQFF. The CDR3 DNA is TGTGCCAGCCAACCGCCACCTAGCGGGGGATACAATGAGCAGTTCTTC.

The chain combines TRBV5-1 with TRBJ2-2; 7 nucleotides match TRBD1. V was clipped by 0 bases and J by 1 base; unmatched bases: 0. CDR3 size: 15 residues. CDR1 and CDR2 from the germline V gene are SGHRS and YFSETQ. CDR3 sequence reads: CASSLGTGNTGELFF. The CDR3 DNA reads as TGCGCCAGCAGCTTGGGGACAGGGAACACCGGGGAGCTGTTTTTT.

The V gene is TRBV9, the J gene TRBJ1-2, with D unclear. This CDR3 spans 13 amino acids. Trimming cost V 4 bases and J 5 bases, with 12 bases left between them. Germline values: CDR1 SGDLS, CDR2 YYNGEE. In DNA form, the CDR3 reads TGTGCCAGCAGCCTCGAGGGAGGTTATGGCTACACCTTC. As protein: CASSLEGGYGYTF. The complete variable domain, with remaining parts taken from reference TRBV9 and TRBJ1-2, reads DSGVTQTPKHLITATGQRVTLRCSPRSGDLSVYWYQQSLDQGLQFLIQYYNGEERAKGNILERFSAQQFPDLHSELNLSSLELGDSALYFCASSLEGGYGYTFGSGTRLTVV.

This sequence joins TRBV13 and TRBJ2-7; 8 bases match TRBD1. CDR3 length: 15 residues. Unmatched junction bases numbered 8, after V lost 5 bases and J lost 2 bases. Germline-derived CDR1 and CDR2 are PRHDT and FYEKMQ (reference sequence). CDR3 sequence: CASSHRTGQAYEQYF. The CDR3 DNA is TGTGCCAGCAGCCACCGGACAGGGCAGGCCTACGAGCAGTACTTC.

For this clone: Mismatch with germline at one junction end may stem from a read error. The rearrangement links TRBV5-1 to TRBJ1-2; TRBD1 matches at 9 bases. CDR1 is SGHRS, CDR2 YFSETQ, per germline. The CDR3 loop spans 15 amino acids. This CDR3 is CVSSTGQGGGYGYTF. CDR3 bases: TGCGTCAGCAGCACGGGACAGGGAGGCGGGTATGGCTACACCTTC.

The gene calls are TRBV5-6 and TRBJ1-5, with TRBD1 matching over 7 bases. Looked up from germline, CDR1 is SGHDT and CDR2 is YYEEEE. There are 14 residues in the CDR3. The V gene end was trimmed by 0 bases and the J gene end by 6 bases; junction bases not matched to a gene: 3. In DNA form, the CDR3 reads TGTGCCAGCAGCTTGGGACAGGGTTTTCAGCCCCAGCATTTT. It yields the protein CASSLGQGFQPQHF. Full variable domain (missing parts from reference TRBV5-6 and TRBJ1-5): DAGVTQSPTHLIKTRGQQVTLRCSPKSGHDTVSWYQQALGQGPQFIFQYYEEEERQRGNFPDRFSGHQFPNYSSELNVNALLLGDSALYLCASSLGQGFQPQHFGDGTRLSIL.

This sequence joins TRBV6-5 and TRBJ2-5; 10 positions match TRBD2. V shed 2 bases, J shed 1 base, and the junction held 1 base outside the gene matches. Germline CDR1 and CDR2: MNHEY and SVGAGI. This CDR3 is 15 amino acids long. CDR3 DNA sequence: TGTGCCAGCAGTTACGCTAGCGGGGGCCAAGAGACCCAGTACTTC. It is translated as CASSYASGGQETQYF.

This chain's CDR3 is CASRFLGNTGELFF. For the CDR3, the DNA is TGCGCCAGCCGGTTCCTTGGTAACACCGGGGAGCTGTTTTTT. This chain joins TRBV5-1 and TRBJ2-2; D is uncertain. In germline, CDR1 is SGHRS, CDR2 YFSETQ. The CDR3 has 14 amino acids. The V end lost 7 bases, the J end lost 2 bases, and 12 bases lay between the germline ends.

V is TRBV27 and J is TRBJ2-3; D not certain. Trimming shortened V by 4 bases and J by 5 bases, and 13 bases separated the two germline ends. Germline CDR1 and CDR2: MNHEY and SMNVEV (reference sequence). The CDR3 spans 14 residues. The CDR3 DNA is TGTGCCAGCAGTTCTCTTTCCCTCGTAGATACGCAGTATTTT. Translation gives CASSSLSLVDTQYF.

This chain uses TRBV19 with TRBJ2-7; 7 positions agree with TRBD1. The CDR3 runs 11 residues. CDR1 and CDR2 from the germline V gene are LNHDA and SQIVND (reference sequence). Trimming removed 5 bases from V and 7 bases from J; junction bases left unmatched: 2. The CDR3 DNA reads TGTGCCAGTAGTGTGACAGGGGAGCAGTACTTC. It codes for CASSVTGEQYF.

The gene calls are TRBV27 and TRBJ2-2; D is uncertain. Deletions cut 5 bases from V and 0 bases from J, with 4 bases between. CDR3 length: 13 residues. Germline CDR1 MNHEY, CDR2 SMNVEV (reference sequence). The CDR3 here is CASSRANTGELFF. In nucleotides, the CDR3 is TGTGCCAGCAGTCGAGCGAACACCGGGGAGCTGTTTTTT.

The chain recombines TRBV6-1 with TRBJ1-5, with D possibly being TRBD1 (5 bases). V was cut by 1 base and J by 2 bases, with 9 bases left in between. CDR1 is MNHNS and CDR2 is SASEGT in the germline V gene. The CDR3 is 15 residues long. Here the CDR3 reads CASSEGRVGNQPQHF. The CDR3 coding sequence is TGTGCCAGCAGTGAAGGCAGGGTCGGCAATCAGCCCCAGCATTTT.

The chain uses TRBV11-2 and TRBJ2-4; 10 bases are a match to TRBD1. With V trimmed by 4 bases and J by 8 bases, 11 bases remained unmatched. This CDR3 is built from 16 residues. Germline V gene data show CDR1 as SGHAT and CDR2 as FQNNGV. This CDR3 is CASSSVTGTGAYIQYF. CDR3 sequence (DNA): TGTGCCAGCAGCTCTGTAACCGGGACAGGGGCATACATTCAGTACTTC.

The chain joins TRBV18 to TRBJ1-1; 8 bases agree with TRBD1. V shed 6 bases, J shed 0 bases, and the junction held 12 bases outside the gene matches. The germline CDR1 and CDR2 sequences are KGHSH and LQKENI. The CDR3 consists of 17 residues. Here the CDR3 reads CASSRTPTGDMNTEAFF. CDR3 in DNA: TGTGCCAGCTCCCGAACCCCGACAGGGGACATGAACACTGAAGCTTTCTTT.

The rearrangement uses TRBV11-3 and TRBJ1-1, with D unresolved. The V gene's germline CDR1 is SGHNT and CDR2 YENEEA. This CDR3 has 14 residues. V lost 0 bases and J 0 bases, leaving 5 bases between the germline ends. The CDR3 region has the DNA TGTGCCAGCAGCTTAGACGGAGTGAACACTGAAGCTTTCTTT. Protein product: CASSLDGVNTEAFF.

This chain links TRBV19 with TRBJ1-2, with TRBD1 matching over 8 bases. The CDR3 contains 13 residues. Germline trimming cut 6 bases from V and 5 bases from J; bases unmatched to any gene: 5. Germline CDR1 is LNHDA and CDR2 is SQIVND (reference sequence). The CDR3 sequence is CASSGDRLYGYTF. For the CDR3, the DNA is TGTGCCAGTAGCGGGGACAGGCTTTATGGCTACACCTTC.

J is TRBJ1-4 and V is TRBV5-6, with D unclear. The CDR3 is made up of 12 amino acids. Trimming left V 7 bases short and J 0 bases short, with 4 bases between. Per the germline V gene, CDR1 is SGHDT and CDR2 is YYEEEE. The CDR3 sequence is CASGATNEKLFF. For the CDR3, the DNA is TGTGCCAGCGGAGCAACTAATGAAAAACTGTTTTTT.